Below, one T cell receptor beta chain is given with its context. The antigen is unknown. The method was immunoSEQ multiplex PCR; TCRdb's version includes in-frame clones alone and lacks a portion of them. The table has some 43,000 clones, 85% to 95% seen once. The record originates from a study of OX40 agonist ivuxolimab in advanced cancers. Study-level background: The eligibility criteria allowed prior anti-PD-1, anti-PD-L1 or anti-CTLA-4 therapy, and about 40% had some. General study points: Dosing at 0.1 to 3.0 mg/kg was accompanied by clonal expansion of CD4+ and CD8+ blood T cells by week 6. Researchers report that CD8+ T cells had, on average, more expanded clones than CD4+.

Autoimmune disease history or systemic immunosuppression meant exclusion. The CDR3 has 17 amino acids. V dropped 2 bases and J dropped 13; count of bases not matched to a gene: 17. Per the germline V gene, CDR1 is MGHDK and CDR2 is SYGVNS. The sample consisted of CD4+ or CD8+ T cells sorted from blood, taken in a trial of the OX40 agonist ivuxolimab. The TCR sequence derives from an adult with an advanced solid tumor such as melanoma, head and neck, liver or kidney cancer. The J gene is TRBJ2-6, the V gene TRBV25-1; TRBD1 matches at 7 bases. CDR3 nucleotide sequence: TGTGCCAGCAGTGAAGGGTGGTTGAGGGACAGCCAACCTGTCCTGACTTTC. It specifies CASSEGWLRDSQPVLTF.